This entry features one T cell receptor beta chain sequence. The data were taken from a study of blood T cell repertoires in COVID-19. Background on the study: Donors in the United States, Italy and Spain gave samples during acute or convalescent COVID-19. The cDNA or gDNA used as material had been derived from T cells, B-cell-depleted T cells, or PBMCs.

Original analysis: Scientists estimated how many nucleated cells there were by amplifying reference gene primers. Clones were sequenced by immunoSEQ multiplex PCR, and TCRdb holds only the in-frame ones, with some missing. That table furnishes V, J and clone size, whereas the DNA furnished D and trimming. The sample lists 650,000 to 800,000 clones, 75% to 90% occurring once. The CDR3 contains 13 residues. Germline CDR1 MNHEY, CDR2 SVGAGI. V lost 7 bases, J lost 4 bases, and 4 bases stayed unmatched. The TCR comes from a woman in her late teens or twenties with acute or convalescent COVID-19. The sample comprised peripheral blood. The rearrangement links TRBV6-5 to TRBJ1-5; 7 positions match TRBD1. CDR3 sequence: CASMSGGNQPQHF. Here the CDR3 DNA reads TGTGCCAGCATGTCAGGGGGTAATCAGCCCCAGCATTTT.